One T cell receptor (beta chain) is described in this entry. The target antigen is unknown. The sample originates from a study of beta chain features in type 1 diabetes. Whole-study results and caveats: Moderate yet significant TCRB CDR3 shortening was seen in Type 1 diabetes patients in all four CD4+ subsets.

This CDR3 has 15 amino acids. The J segment lost 3 bases and the V segment lost 4 bases, leaving 10 bases of the junction unmatched. CDR1 is SGHRS and CDR2 is YFSETQ in the germline V gene. Investigators reverse transcribed all isolated RNA, so they sequenced expressed TCRB transcripts. Only in-frame clones appear in the TCRdb table, and some are missing; sequencing was by immunoSEQ multiplex PCR. Among some 350,000 clones listed, around a tenth were seen once. Sequencing input: central memory CD4+ T cells from blood. The sequence was collected from a man younger than 40 with type 1 diabetes. J is TRBJ2-7 and V is TRBV5-1; 7 positions agree with TRBD1. CDR3 loop: CASSTWDSGHYEQYF. The CDR3 coding sequence is TGCGCCAGCAGCACCTGGGACAGCGGTCACTACGAGCAGTACTTC.